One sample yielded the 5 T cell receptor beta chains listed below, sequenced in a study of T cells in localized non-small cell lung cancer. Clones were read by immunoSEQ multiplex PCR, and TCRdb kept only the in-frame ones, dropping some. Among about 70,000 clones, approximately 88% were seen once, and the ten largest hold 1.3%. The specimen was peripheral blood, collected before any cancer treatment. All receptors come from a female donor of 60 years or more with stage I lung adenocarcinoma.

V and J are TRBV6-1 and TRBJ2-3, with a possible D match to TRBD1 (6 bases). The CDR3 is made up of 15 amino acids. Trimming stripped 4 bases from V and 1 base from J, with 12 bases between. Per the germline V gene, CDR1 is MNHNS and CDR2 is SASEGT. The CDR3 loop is CASSVRGDGTDTQYF. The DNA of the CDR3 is TGTGCCAGCAGTGTCAGGGGAGACGGCACAGATACGCAGTATTTT.

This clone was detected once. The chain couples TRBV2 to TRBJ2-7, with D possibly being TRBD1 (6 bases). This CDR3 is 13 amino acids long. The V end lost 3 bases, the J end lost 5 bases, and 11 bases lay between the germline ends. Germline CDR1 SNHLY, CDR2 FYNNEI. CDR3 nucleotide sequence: TGTGCCAGCAGTGACAGGGGAATTGACGAGCAGTACTTC. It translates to CASSDRGIDEQYF.

The CDR3 loop is CASSQLIDSYEQYF. DNA of the CDR3: TGCGCCAGCAGCCAACTAATCGACAGCTACGAGCAGTACTTC. The V gene is TRBV4-1, the J gene TRBJ2-7, with D possibly matching TRBD1 (5 bases). CDR3 length: 14 amino acids. V shed 2 bases and J shed 3 bases, with 11 bases lying between them. Germline V lookup: CDR1 MGHRA, CDR2 YSYEKL.

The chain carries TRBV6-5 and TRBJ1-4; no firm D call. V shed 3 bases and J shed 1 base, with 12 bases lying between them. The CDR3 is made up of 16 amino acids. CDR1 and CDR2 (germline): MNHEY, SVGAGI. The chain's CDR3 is CASSYRRVGTNEKLFF. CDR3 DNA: TGTGCCAGCAGTTATAGGAGGGTCGGAACTAATGAAAAACTGTTTTTT.

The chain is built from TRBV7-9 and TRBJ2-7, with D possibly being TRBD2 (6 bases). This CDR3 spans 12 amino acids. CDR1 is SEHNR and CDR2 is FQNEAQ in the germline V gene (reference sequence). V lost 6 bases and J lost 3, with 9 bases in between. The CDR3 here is CASRQEGYEQYF. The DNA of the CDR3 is TGTGCCAGCAGGCAGGAGGGCTACGAGCAGTACTTC. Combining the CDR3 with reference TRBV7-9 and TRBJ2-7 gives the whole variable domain DTGVSQNPRHKITKRGQNVTFRCDPISEHNRLYWYRQTLGQGPEFLTYFQNEAQLEKSRLLSDRFSAERPKGSFSTLEIQRTEQGDSAMYLCASRQEGYEQYFGPGTRLTVT.